A selection of T cell receptor beta chains follows, all from one sample in a study of glioma-infiltrating T cells. TCRdb itself ran the multiplex PCR reads through MiXCR, one entry per CDR3 protein. The sample lists tens of thousands of distinct CDR3 sequences, approximately 22% seen once, with roughly 7% in the top ten. The sample taken for sequencing was glioma tissue, nonneoplastic brain tissue, or PBMCs (not recorded which). These receptors were collected from a human donor with low-grade glioma or glioblastoma, undergoing nonglioma brain surgery, or in good health (not recorded which). CDR3s include the opening cysteine and the closing phenylalanine or tryptophan. The D gene is left open where the match is weak. For some rows the clone size is stated as once, few or many, or as a class when expanded; others skip it.

abundance: many; v_gene: TRBV20-1; j_gene: TRBJ2-2; len: 16; d_gene: NA; CDR3nt: TGCAGTGCTAGACGTCTCTGGGACGGAGACACCGGGGAGCTGTTTTTT; CDR3aa: CSARRLWDGDTGELFF
abundance: few; v_gene: TRBV29-1; j_gene: TRBJ2-3; len: 14; d_gene: NA; CDR3nt: TGCAGCGTTGCCCCGGACAGACCGGGAGATACGCAGTATTTT; CDR3aa: CSVAPDRPGDTQYF
abundance: NA; v_gene: TRBV19; j_gene: TRBJ2-1; len: 18; d_gene: TRBD1; CDR3nt: TGTGCCAGTAGTATAGCCAAGACAGGGTACGGCTCCTACAATGAGCAGTTCTTC; CDR3aa: CASSIAKTGYGSYNEQFF
abundance: NA; v_gene: TRBV2; j_gene: TRBJ1-3; len: 16; d_gene: NA; CDR3nt: TGTGCCAGCCAACCCTGGCCCGGGGACCGTGGAAACACCATATATTTT; CDR3aa: CASQPWPGDRGNTIYF
abundance: many; v_gene: TRBV28; j_gene: TRBJ1-1; len: 15; d_gene: TRBD1; CDR3nt: TGTGCCAGCACCAGGGGGCTAGAAAGGAACACTGAAGCTTTCTTT; CDR3aa: CASTRGLERNTEAFF
abundance: NA; v_gene: TRBV18; j_gene: TRBJ2-7; len: 15; d_gene: TRBD1; CDR3nt: TGTGCCAGCTCACAAGACAGGGGGCGCGGCTACGAGCAGTACTTC; CDR3aa: CASSQDRGRGYEQYF
abundance: NA; v_gene: TRBV2; j_gene: TRBJ2-2; len: 14; d_gene: TRBD1; CDR3nt: TGTGCCAGCAGTGGACAGGGGAACACCGGGGAGCTGTTTTTT; CDR3aa: CASSGQGNTGELFF
abundance: many; v_gene: TRBV18; j_gene: TRBJ1-6; len: 15; d_gene: NA; CDR3nt: TGTGCCAGCTCACCACGAGGGGTAGGGAGTTCACCCCTCCACTTT; CDR3aa: CASSPRGVGSSPLHF
abundance: NA; v_gene: TRBV19; j_gene: TRBJ1-4; len: 20; d_gene: TRBD1; CDR3nt: TGTGCCAGGACCCGAAACAGGGGACCAGCTATCTATGCAACTAATGAAAAACTGTTTTTT; CDR3aa: CARTRNRGPAIYATNEKLFF
abundance: many; v_gene: TRBV4-2; j_gene: TRBJ1-5; len: 15; d_gene: NA; CDR3nt: TGTGCCAGCAGCCAAGCGCGGGGTACAGGTCAGCCCCAGCATTTT; CDR3aa: CASSQARGTGQPQHF
abundance: NA; v_gene: TRBV12-3/TRBV12-4; j_gene: TRBJ2-3; len: 19; d_gene: TRBD2; CDR3nt: TGTGCCAGCAGTTTCCCTCCGGGACTAGCGGGATTTAGGAGCAATACGCAGTATTTT; CDR3aa: CASSFPPGLAGFRSNTQYF
abundance: many; v_gene: TRBV20-1; j_gene: TRBJ1-1; len: 11; d_gene: NA; CDR3nt: TGCAGTGCTACAGTGTACACTGAAGCTTTCTTT; CDR3aa: CSATVYTEAFF
abundance: NA; v_gene: TRBV10-2; j_gene: TRBJ1-5; len: 14; d_gene: NA; CDR3nt: TGCGCCAGCGGTGCGGGCCGGAGCAATCAGCCCCAGCATTTT; CDR3aa: CASGAGRSNQPQHF
abundance: few; v_gene: TRBV18; j_gene: TRBJ2-1; len: 14; d_gene: NA; CDR3nt: TGTGCCAGCTCACCTCTCGGAAGCAACAATGAGCAGTTCTTC; CDR3aa: CASSPLGSNNEQFF
abundance: many; v_gene: TRBV29-1; j_gene: TRBJ2-7; len: 13; d_gene: TRBD2; CDR3nt: TGCAGCGTGTTGGTTAGCGGGAGTTCCGAGCAGTACTTC; CDR3aa: CSVLVSGSSEQYF
abundance: many; v_gene: TRBV29-1; j_gene: TRBJ2-3; len: 15; d_gene: TRBD2; CDR3nt: TGCAGCGTTGAAGATCGTGAGCGGGAGTCAGATACGCAGTATTTT; CDR3aa: CSVEDRERESDTQYF
abundance: NA; v_gene: TRBV5-4; j_gene: TRBJ2-7; len: 16; d_gene: TRBD2; CDR3nt: TGTGCCAGCAGCCGTGGCGGTACTAGCGATTCCTACGAGCAGTACTTC; CDR3aa: CASSRGGTSDSYEQYF
abundance: many; v_gene: TRBV7-2; j_gene: TRBJ2-7; len: 15; d_gene: NA; CDR3nt: TGTGCCAGCAGCTTAGGCCCCGGGCCAAAGGGCGAGCAGTACTTC; CDR3aa: CASSLGPGPKGEQYF
abundance: few; v_gene: TRBV19; j_gene: TRBJ2-7; len: 17; d_gene: NA; CDR3nt: TGTGCCAGTAGTTTGGTTCCCCCCTCACTGCAACCCTACGAGCAGTACTTC; CDR3aa: CASSLVPPSLQPYEQYF
abundance: many; v_gene: TRBV7-9; j_gene: TRBJ2-7; len: 11; d_gene: NA; CDR3nt: TGTGCCAGCAGCTCGCTGGGGGAGCAGTACTTC; CDR3aa: CASSSLGEQYF
abundance: many; v_gene: TRBV7-2; j_gene: TRBJ1-1; len: 14; d_gene: NA; CDR3nt: TGTGCCAGCAGCCTCGACAGTCAGAACACTGAAGCTTTCTTT; CDR3aa: CASSLDSQNTEAFF
abundance: NA; v_gene: TRBV18; j_gene: TRBJ1-1; len: 13; d_gene: NA; CDR3nt: TGTGCCAGCTCCTTCGACAAGAACACTGAAGCTTTCTTT; CDR3aa: CASSFDKNTEAFF
abundance: many; v_gene: TRBV6-5; j_gene: TRBJ1-1; len: 15; d_gene: NA; CDR3nt: TGTGCCAGCAATTACTTGCCGACATCGAACACTGAAGCTTTCTTT; CDR3aa: CASNYLPTSNTEAFF
abundance: NA; v_gene: TRBV7-8; j_gene: TRBJ2-7; len: 14; d_gene: NA; CDR3nt: TGTGCCAGCAACCATGAAAGTGGCTCCTACGAGCAGTACTTC; CDR3aa: CASNHESGSYEQYF
abundance: NA; v_gene: TRBV6-5; j_gene: TRBJ1-4; len: 14; d_gene: NA; CDR3nt: TGTGCCAGCAAGCATGGGATAACGAGTGAAAAACTGTTTTTT; CDR3aa: CASKHGITSEKLFF
abundance: many; v_gene: TRBV20-1; j_gene: TRBJ2-2; len: 13; d_gene: TRBD1; CDR3nt: TGCAGTGCCCGACAGGGTATCACCGGGGAGCTGTTTTTT; CDR3aa: CSARQGITGELFF
abundance: NA; v_gene: TRBV7-8; j_gene: TRBJ2-5; len: 12; d_gene: NA; CDR3nt: TGTGCCAGCAGCGCGGCTGGGACTACCCAGTACTTC; CDR3aa: CASSAAGTTQYF
abundance: many; v_gene: TRBV18; j_gene: TRBJ1-1; len: 15; d_gene: NA; CDR3nt: TGTGCCAGCTCACCGCGAAATACAGAAAACACTGAAGCTTTCTTT; CDR3aa: CASSPRNTENTEAFF
abundance: many; v_gene: TRBV6-1; j_gene: TRBJ2-1; len: 20; d_gene: NA; CDR3nt: TGTGCCAGCAGAACAGACGGCAGATCAACCTCGAAAACCCGGCGGAATGAGCAGTTCTTC; CDR3aa: CASRTDGRSTSKTRRNEQFF
abundance: many; v_gene: TRBV7-2; j_gene: TRBJ2-7; len: 15; d_gene: TRBD1; CDR3nt: TGTGCCAGCAGCTTCTCGGACAGGGGGCGCGTCGAGCAGTACTTC; CDR3aa: CASSFSDRGRVEQYF
abundance: many; v_gene: TRBV27; j_gene: TRBJ1-2; len: 13; d_gene: NA; CDR3nt: TGTGCCAGCAGGGGGGGGAACGATTATGGCTACACCTTC; CDR3aa: CASRGGNDYGYTF
abundance: NA; v_gene: TRBV9; j_gene: TRBJ2-7; len: 17; d_gene: TRBD1; CDR3nt: TGTGCCAGCAGCGTAGGAATGGGACAGGGAGGGTCCTACGAGCAGTACTTC; CDR3aa: CASSVGMGQGGSYEQYF
abundance: few; v_gene: TRBV20-1; j_gene: TRBJ2-7; len: 15; d_gene: NA; CDR3nt: TGCAGTGCTAGAGATAGAGGATTTAACTCCTACGAGCAGTACTTC; CDR3aa: CSARDRGFNSYEQYF
abundance: NA; v_gene: TRBV5-1; j_gene: TRBJ2-3; len: 17; d_gene: TRBD2; CDR3nt: TGCGCCAGCAGGTCCTCTAGCGGGGGGGCCCTCACAGATACGCAGTATTTT; CDR3aa: CASRSSSGGALTDTQYF
abundance: many; v_gene: TRBV7-6; j_gene: TRBJ1-5; len: 15; d_gene: TRBD1; CDR3nt: TGTGCCAGCAGCTTAGCACAGGGGGAAAGTCAGCCCCAGCATTTT; CDR3aa: CASSLAQGESQPQHF
abundance: few; v_gene: TRBV7-9; j_gene: TRBJ1-1; len: 15; d_gene: NA; CDR3nt: TGTGCCAGCAGCTTAGCAGGCAAACCGAACACTGAAGCTTTCTTT; CDR3aa: CASSLAGKPNTEAFF
abundance: few; v_gene: TRBV3-1; j_gene: TRBJ2-7; len: 14; d_gene: TRBD2; CDR3nt: TGTGCCAGCAGAATAAGCGGGGTCGGCTACGAGCAGTACTTC; CDR3aa: CASRISGVGYEQYF
abundance: NA; v_gene: TRBV11-2; j_gene: TRBJ2-7; len: 14; d_gene: NA; CDR3nt: TGTGCCAGCAGCTTGGGGGGGGCGATCTACGAGCAGTGCTTC; CDR3aa: CASSLGGAIYEQCF
abundance: NA; v_gene: TRBV12-3/TRBV12-4; j_gene: TRBJ2-2; len: 15; d_gene: TRBD1; CDR3nt: TGTGCCAGCAGAAACCCGGGACAGCACACCGGGGAGCTGTTTTTT; CDR3aa: CASRNPGQHTGELFF
abundance: many; v_gene: TRBV6-1; j_gene: TRBJ2-3; len: 15; d_gene: NA; CDR3nt: TGTGCCACCCGGAAGGGGGGATCTGGGACAGATACGCAGTATTTT; CDR3aa: CATRKGGSGTDTQYF
abundance: many; v_gene: TRBV2; j_gene: TRBJ2-1; len: 15; d_gene: TRBD2; CDR3nt: TGTGCCAGCAGTCGAACTAGCGGGAGGGCAGATGAGCAGTTCTTC; CDR3aa: CASSRTSGRADEQFF
abundance: many; v_gene: TRBV24-1; j_gene: TRBJ2-3; len: 14; d_gene: NA; CDR3nt: TGTGCCACCAGTGGTGCCGGGACGTTAGATACGCAGTATTTT; CDR3aa: CATSGAGTLDTQYF
abundance: many; v_gene: TRBV4-1; j_gene: TRBJ2-1; len: 14; d_gene: NA; CDR3nt: TGCGCCAGCAGCCAAAGACTAAGCTACAATGAGCAGTTCTTC; CDR3aa: CASSQRLSYNEQFF
abundance: NA; v_gene: TRBV29-1; j_gene: TRBJ2-3; len: 16; d_gene: NA; CDR3nt: TGCAGCGTTGAACCCGGACCGCCACGTCGCACAGATACGCAGTATTTT; CDR3aa: CSVEPGPPRRTDTQYF
abundance: many; v_gene: TRBV10-3; j_gene: TRBJ1-1; len: 15; d_gene: TRBD1; CDR3nt: TGTGCCATCAATCGGGACAGGGGAATGAACACTGAAGCTTTCTTT; CDR3aa: CAINRDRGMNTEAFF
abundance: few; v_gene: TRBV12-3/TRBV12-4; j_gene: TRBJ2-5; len: 14; d_gene: NA; CDR3nt: TGTGCCAGCAGTTTTCAGGGAAGGCTAGAGACCCAGTACTTC; CDR3aa: CASSFQGRLETQYF
abundance: many; v_gene: TRBV14; j_gene: TRBJ2-3; len: 15; d_gene: NA; CDR3nt: TGTGCCAGCAGCCAAGACTGGGCCCGCACAGATACGCAGTATTTT; CDR3aa: CASSQDWARTDTQYF
abundance: NA; v_gene: TRBV29-1; j_gene: TRBJ2-5; len: 14; d_gene: TRBD1; CDR3nt: TGCAGCGTTGAGGGGACAGCGCCCCAAGCGACCCAGTACTTC; CDR3aa: CSVEGTAPQATQYF
abundance: NA; v_gene: TRBV3-1; j_gene: TRBJ2-1; len: 14; d_gene: NA; CDR3nt: TGTGCCAGCACCGTTAGCGCTGGCTACAATGAGCAGTTCTTC; CDR3aa: CASTVSAGYNEQFF
abundance: many; v_gene: TRBV7-8; j_gene: TRBJ2-1; len: 15; d_gene: NA; CDR3nt: TGTGCCAGCAGGCCTTGGAGGAGCTCCTACAATGAGCAGTTCTTC; CDR3aa: CASRPWRSSYNEQFF
abundance: NA; v_gene: TRBV7-9; j_gene: TRBJ2-1; len: 14; d_gene: NA; CDR3nt: TGTGCCAGCAGCCAACGACTGCAACACAATGAGCAGTTCTTC; CDR3aa: CASSQRLQHNEQFF
abundance: many; v_gene: TRBV18; j_gene: TRBJ2-3; len: 14; d_gene: NA; CDR3nt: TGTGCCAGCTCACCAGTCAGGGAGGCAGATACGCAGTATTTT; CDR3aa: CASSPVREADTQYF
abundance: NA; v_gene: TRBV6-1; j_gene: TRBJ2-1; len: 16; d_gene: NA; CDR3nt: TGTGCCAGCAGAAAGACCCCCATCGGGACCCCCTATGAGCAGTTCTTC; CDR3aa: CASRKTPIGTPYEQFF